This T cell receptor beta chain was found in a study of Graves' ophthalmopathy and Graves' hyperthyroidism. At the level of the study: Peripheral blood samples were taken at initial diagnosis, before any treatment.

A remark on this clonotype: What it binds is not known.

TCR beta CDR3 regions were amplified from RNA transcripts. First-round RT-PCR used HTBI primers; second-round multiplex PCR followed. Using its own MiXCR run on the multiplex PCR reads, TCRdb lists one record per CDR3 protein. The sample includes almost 400,000 distinct CDR3 sequences, around 18% of them seen just once. Study results and caveats: Ophthalmopathy progression prediction by the model yielded a sensitivity of more than 60% and a specificity of roughly 74%. Sensitivity of 87.88% and specificity of nearly 82% were achieved when a 13-signature model separated ophthalmopathy from stable hyperthyroidism.

The V and J ends lost 5 bases and 2 bases respectively, with 16 bases between them. The V gene's germline CDR1 is MNHEY and CDR2 SVGEGT. The CDR3 runs 15 residues. The chain employs TRBV6-2 or TRBV6-3 and TRBJ2-7; D remains unclear. This TCR was sampled from a woman younger than 35 with Graves' ophthalmopathy. Sequenced material: peripheral blood. The DNA of the CDR3 is TGTGCCAGCAGTGATTGGGCAGGAGACCCCTACGAGCAGTACTTC. It yields the protein CASSDWAGDPYEQYF.